These T cell receptor beta chains were read from a single sample in a study of blood T cell repertoires in COVID-19. Data came from immunoSEQ multiplex PCR; TCRdb stores just in-frame clones and leaves some out. This table holds 200,000 or so clones, 70% to 85% found once. Sequenced sample: PBMCs or T cells enriched from blood (not recorded which). Source of these receptors: a woman aged 40-49 years with acute COVID-19. Both conserved end residues are part of each CDR3. A D gene is named only where the DNA matches it firmly. Clone sizes are given selectively: once, few, many, or a class where the clone is expanded.

v_gene: TRBV2
abundance: -
j_gene: TRBJ1-1
d_gene: TRBD1
CDR3nt: TGTGGGTCAGGGGGTTTAACTGAAGCTTTCTTT
CDR3aa: CGSGGLTEAFF

v_gene: TRBV14
abundance: -
j_gene: TRBJ2-5
d_gene: TRBD2
CDR3nt: TGTGCCAGCAGCCAAGATACGGGGGGGACCCAGTACTTC
CDR3aa: CASSQDTGGTQYF

v_gene: TRBV6-5
abundance: -
j_gene: TRBJ1-1
d_gene: -
CDR3nt: TGTGCCATTCTACGGCAGGGTGATACTGAAGCTTTCTTT
CDR3aa: CAILRQGDTEAFF

v_gene: TRBV7-8
abundance: -
j_gene: TRBJ2-6
d_gene: -
CDR3nt: TGTGCCAGCAGCCCTAATACTGGGGCCAACGTCCTGACTTTC
CDR3aa: CASSPNTGANVLTF

v_gene: TRBV27
abundance: few
j_gene: TRBJ1-2
d_gene: -
CDR3nt: TGTGCCAGCCGCCCCCGGGTGAACTATGGCTACACCTTC
CDR3aa: CASRPRVNYGYTF

v_gene: TRBV12-3/TRBV12-4
abundance: once
j_gene: TRBJ2-1
d_gene: -
CDR3nt: TGTGCCAGCAGTCACAGGTGGGACAATGAGCAGTTCTTC
CDR3aa: CASSHRWDNEQFF

v_gene: TRBV3-1/TRBV3-2
abundance: -
j_gene: TRBJ2-5
d_gene: TRBD1
CDR3nt: TGTGCCAGCAGCCAGTCCGGGACAGGGGGCCTAAAGACCCAGTACTTC
CDR3aa: CASSQSGTGGLKTQYF

v_gene: TRBV19
abundance: -
j_gene: TRBJ2-3
d_gene: TRBD2
CDR3nt: TGTGCCAGTAGTATCAAGACTAGCGGACAGGCGAATACGCAGTATTTT
CDR3aa: CASSIKTSGQANTQYF

v_gene: TRBV7-7
abundance: -
j_gene: TRBJ2-2
d_gene: -
CDR3nt: TGTGCCAGCAGCTGGGACTCGCGGGGCACCGGGGAGCTGTTTTTT
CDR3aa: CASSWDSRGTGELFF

v_gene: TRBV19
abundance: few
j_gene: TRBJ2-1
d_gene: -
CDR3nt: TGTGCCAGTAGATCTCCTTCGACAGTCTACAATGAGCAGTTCTTC
CDR3aa: CASRSPSTVYNEQFF

v_gene: TRBV5-5
abundance: -
j_gene: TRBJ1-1
d_gene: -
CDR3nt: TGTGCCAGCAACCTACACAGGGACACTGAAGCTTTCTTT
CDR3aa: CASNLHRDTEAFF

v_gene: TRBV10-1
abundance: -
j_gene: TRBJ2-1
d_gene: -
CDR3nt: TGCGCCAGCAGCGCGTGGGGGGACAATGAGCAGTTCTTC
CDR3aa: CASSAWGDNEQFF

v_gene: TRBV7-3
abundance: -
j_gene: TRBJ1-1
d_gene: -
CDR3nt: TGTGCCAGCAGCTTAAAACCGACAGGTCGTACTGAAGCTTTCTTT
CDR3aa: CASSLKPTGRTEAFF

v_gene: TRBV21-1
abundance: -
j_gene: TRBJ1-4
d_gene: -
CDR3nt: TGTGCCAGCAGCAAAGAGCTGTCTAATGAAAAACTGTTTTTT
CDR3aa: CASSKELSNEKLFF

v_gene: TRBV6-5
abundance: few
j_gene: TRBJ1-5
d_gene: -
CDR3nt: TGTGCCAGCAACGGACAGTTTAGTCAGCCCCAGCATTTT
CDR3aa: CASNGQFSQPQHF

v_gene: TRBV7-9
abundance: -
j_gene: TRBJ2-3
d_gene: TRBD1
CDR3nt: TGTGCCAGCAGCTCCTGGGACAGCCACCGCACAGATACGCAGTATTTT
CDR3aa: CASSSWDSHRTDTQYF

v_gene: TRBV11-3
abundance: -
j_gene: TRBJ2-3
d_gene: -
CDR3nt: TGTGCCAGCAGCTCGTTCACAGATACGCAGTATTTT
CDR3aa: CASSSFTDTQYF

v_gene: TRBV5-5
abundance: -
j_gene: TRBJ1-6
d_gene: -
CDR3nt: TGTGCCAGCAGCGCACGGCGGGGTTCCTATAATTCACCCCTCCACTTT
CDR3aa: CASSARRGSYNSPLHF

v_gene: TRBV19
abundance: -
j_gene: TRBJ2-2
d_gene: -
CDR3nt: TGTGCCAGTAGTATTAATGGGCTTGGGCAGGGGAAGGCCGGGGAGCTGTTTTTT
CDR3aa: CASSINGLGQGKAGELFF

v_gene: TRBV7-2
abundance: -
j_gene: TRBJ2-3
d_gene: TRBD2
CDR3nt: TGTGCCAGCAACAACAAGGGGACTAGCGGGCGTGGAACGCAGTATTTT
CDR3aa: CASNNKGTSGRGTQYF

v_gene: TRBV14
abundance: few
j_gene: TRBJ2-2
d_gene: TRBD1
CDR3nt: TGTGCCAGCAGTCGACAGGGAACGAACACCGGGGAGCTGTTTTTT
CDR3aa: CASSRQGTNTGELFF

v_gene: TRBV2
abundance: once
j_gene: TRBJ1-5
d_gene: TRBD1
CDR3nt: TGTGCCAGCACAGGGGGTCCGCTTAGCAATCAGCCCCAGCATTTT
CDR3aa: CASTGGPLSNQPQHF

v_gene: TRBV6-1
abundance: -
j_gene: TRBJ2-2
d_gene: TRBD2
CDR3nt: TGTGCCAGCAGTGAAAGGAAAATAGGACTAGCGGGATTGGGCGGGGAGCTGTTTTTT
CDR3aa: CASSERKIGLAGLGGELFF

v_gene: TRBV28
abundance: -
j_gene: TRBJ1-1
d_gene: -
CDR3nt: TGTGCCAGCAGTAGTGACAAGTTTCAGAACACTGAAGCTTTCTTT
CDR3aa: CASSSDKFQNTEAFF

v_gene: TRBV2
abundance: -
j_gene: TRBJ2-2
d_gene: -
CDR3nt: TGTGCCAGCAGTGACCTCCCGACGGGTACCGGGGAGCTGTTTTTT
CDR3aa: CASSDLPTGTGELFF

v_gene: TRBV5-1
abundance: -
j_gene: TRBJ1-4
d_gene: TRBD1
CDR3nt: TGCGCCAGCAGCCCCCGGGACAGGGAGGATAGGCAAAAACTGTTTTTT
CDR3aa: CASSPRDREDRQKLFF

v_gene: TRBV27
abundance: -
j_gene: TRBJ2-2
d_gene: -
CDR3nt: TGTGCCAGCAGTTTATCAGGGGGCACCGGGGAGCTGTTTTTT
CDR3aa: CASSLSGGTGELFF

v_gene: TRBV19
abundance: few
j_gene: TRBJ2-7
d_gene: TRBD2
CDR3nt: TGTGCCAGTAGTCCGGGACTAGCGGGACTTGGACGTAGCGAGCAGTACTTC
CDR3aa: CASSPGLAGLGRSEQYF

v_gene: TRBV11-2
abundance: -
j_gene: TRBJ2-1
d_gene: TRBD2
CDR3nt: TGTGCCAGCAGCTTAGACGGACCCGGGGGGGATGAGCAGTTCTTC
CDR3aa: CASSLDGPGGDEQFF